These 9 T cell receptor beta chains were all obtained from the same sample, sequenced in a study of T cells in localized non-small cell lung cancer (dated by TCRdb to about 2020). Receptor libraries were prepared by the immunoSEQ multiplex PCR assay. Held by TCRdb, this immuneACCESS table contains in-frame sequences only and omits some clones. Under half of the omission traces to an unresolved V gene where checked; the cause of the rest is unknown. This sample comprises roughly 4,400 clones, approximately 35% of them detected only once. 9.5% to 15% of the sample is taken by the ten largest. The material sequenced was lung tumor tissue, taken before any cancer treatment. Source of these receptors: a male donor aged 60 or older with stage III lung adenocarcinoma.

The gene calls are TRBV18 and TRBJ2-2; 8 bases line up with TRBD1. V was pared by 6 bases and J by 7 bases, with 10 bases of the junction left unmatched. The germline CDR1 and CDR2 sequences are KGHSH and LQKENI. The CDR3 length is 15 residues. CDR3 nucleotides: TGTGCCAGCTCCCGCGACAGGGGCTCAAACGGGGAGCTGTTTTTT. Translated: CASSRDRGSNGELFF.

V usage is TRBV30 and J usage is TRBJ2-2; the D gene is possibly TRBD1 (5 bases). The CDR3 sequence is 16 residues long. V lost 5 bases and J 4 bases, leaving 20 bases between the germline ends. Germline assignment: CDR1 GTSNPN and CDR2 SVGIG (reference sequence). CDR3 loop: CAWGSRASRSTGELFF. CDR3 coding DNA: TGTGCCTGGGGATCCAGGGCCTCCCGTAGCACCGGGGAGCTGTTTTTT.

The table lists this clone with a few counts. The rearrangement links TRBV7-2 to TRBJ2-3; no definite D call. The CDR3 sequence is 13 residues long. The germline V gene has CDR1 SGHTA and CDR2 FQGNSA. V was trimmed by 7 bases and J by 4 bases, leaving 12 bases between them. In DNA, the CDR3 is TGTGCCAGCAACTGGGTGGCGGCAGATACGCAGTATTTT. Translated: CASNWVAADTQYF.

V gene TRBV28 combines with J gene TRBJ2-2, with D possibly TRBD2 on 6 matching bases. Germline V gives CDR1 MDHEN, CDR2 SYDVKM. This CDR3 has 13 residues. Trimming pared 3 bases from V and 6 bases from J, leaving 8 bases between. The CDR3, as DNA: TGTGCCAGCAGTTTTACTAGCCCCGGGGAGCTGTTTTTT. Translated, it gives CASSFTSPGELFF.

The J gene is TRBJ2-1, the V gene TRBV5-1; 13 bases map to TRBD2. The CDR3 has 15 residues. The germline CDR1 and CDR2 sequences are SGHRS and YFSETQ. V shed 4 bases, J shed 10 bases, and the junction held 8 bases outside the gene matches. The CDR3 loop reads CASSPTSGRAGEQFF. CDR3 sequence (DNA): TGCGCCAGCAGCCCCACTAGCGGGAGGGCTGGAGAGCAGTTCTTC.

This clone has only a few counts. V gene TRBV9 combines with J gene TRBJ1-1, with D maybe TRBD1 (5 bases). CDR3 length equals 13 residues. V was shortened by 5 bases and J by 6 bases, with 14 bases between the two germline ends. Per the germline V gene, CDR1 is SGDLS and CDR2 is YYNGEE. The CDR3 DNA reads as TGTGCCAGCAGTGGTCAGGGAAGAGCTGAAGCTTTCTTT. Translating it yields CASSGQGRAEAFF.

This clone was observed a few times. The rearrangement links TRBV6-8 to TRBJ2-7; perhaps D is TRBD1 or TRBD2 (5 bases each). The CDR3 covers 15 residues. Germline CDR1 MNHGY, CDR2 SAAAGT. Trimming removed 6 bases from V and 6 bases from J, with 21 bases in between. The CDR3 reads CASSPTPGRSAEQYF. The CDR3 nucleotides are TGTGCCAGCAGCCCGACGCCGGGGCGATCAGCCGAGCAGTACTTC.

A single count supports this clone. The chain carries TRBV10-2 and TRBJ2-7; D possibly matches TRBD1 or TRBD2 (5 bases each). V lost 7 bases and J lost 6, with 16 bases in between. This CDR3 contains 13 residues. Germline V gene lookup returns CDR1 WSHSY and CDR2 SAAADI. CDR3 amino acids: CASTGDPRGEQYF. The CDR3 coding sequence is TGCGCCAGCACCGGGGACCCCCGCGGCGAGCAGTACTTC.

The chain uses TRBV5-1 and TRBJ1-3; weak D call: TRBD1 (5 bases). V was shortened by 0 bases and J by 2 bases, with 6 bases between the two germline ends. CDR1 is SGHRS and CDR2 is YFSETQ in the germline V gene. CDR3 size: 14 residues. The CDR3 bases are TGCGCCAGCAGCTTGGCACAGGCTGGAAACACCATATATTTT. It is translated as CASSLAQAGNTIYF.